This T cell receptor beta chain was sequenced in a study of Graves' ophthalmopathy and Graves' hyperthyroidism. A few counts support this clonotype. CDR3 length: 15 amino acids. Deletions cut 6 bases from V and 5 bases from J, with 20 bases between. CDR1 is MNHEY and CDR2 is SVGAGI in the germline V gene. As the template, RNA transcripts were used to amplify TCR beta CDR3 regions. First-round RT-PCR with HTBI primers preceded a second-round multiplex PCR. TCRdb reprocessed the multiplex PCR reads with MiXCR, giving one entry per CDR3 protein. The sample has around 1.1 million distinct CDR3 sequences, 35% to 40% seen once.

V and J are TRBV6-5 and TRBJ2-7; D not resolved. The TCR originated in an adult man with Graves' hyperthyroidism. The sample taken for sequencing was peripheral blood or thyroid tissue (not recorded which). The chain's CDR3 is CASSPGPQPGHEQYF. CDR3 nucleotides: TGTGCCAGCAGCCCCGGGCCACAACCTGGCCACGAGCAGTACTTC.